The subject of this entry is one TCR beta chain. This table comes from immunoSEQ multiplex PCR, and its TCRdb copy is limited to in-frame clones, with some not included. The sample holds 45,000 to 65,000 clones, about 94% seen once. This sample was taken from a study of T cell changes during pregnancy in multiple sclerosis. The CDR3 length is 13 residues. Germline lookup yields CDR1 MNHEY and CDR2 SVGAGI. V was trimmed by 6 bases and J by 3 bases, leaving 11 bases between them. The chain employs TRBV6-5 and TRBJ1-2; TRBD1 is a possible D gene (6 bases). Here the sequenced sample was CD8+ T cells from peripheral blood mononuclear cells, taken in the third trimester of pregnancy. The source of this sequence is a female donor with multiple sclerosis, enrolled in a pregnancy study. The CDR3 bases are TGTGCCAGCAGACGCCGACAGGACTATGGCTACACCTTC. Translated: CASRRRQDYGYTF.